The present T cell receptor beta chain was sequenced within a study of cytomegalovirus exposure and HLA in healthy donors. Study details: The 120 validation repertoires and the roughly 670 first-cohort repertoires shared a platform, a later analysis reported. Findings and caveats of the study: The study put around 180 TCR beta chains on its list as cytomegalovirus-associated. Most TCR sequences were uncommon, yet certain public TCRs appeared in many donors. Testing in vitro showed a few CMV-associated chains specific for CMV antigens.

The CDR3 is 17 residues long. Germline V gene data show CDR1 as MGHRA and CDR2 as YSYEKL. The ends lost 0 bases at V and 1 base at J; junction bases unmatched: 4. Using immunoSEQ multiplex PCR, the repertoire was profiled, and TCRdb retains in-frame clones only, with some absent. The sample records about 250,000 clones, about 90% being singletons. Points on this clone: Its cognate antigen is unknown.

This chain joins TRBV4-1 and TRBJ2-3; 10 bases align to TRBD2. This receptor was obtained from a man younger than 35 in good health and CMV-seropositive. The specimen sequenced was PBMCs. The CDR3 is CASSQDASGRGTDTQYF. For the CDR3, the DNA is TGCGCCAGCAGCCAAGATGCGAGCGGGAGGGGCACAGATACGCAGTATTTT.